Below, 18 T cell receptor beta chains from the same sample are listed, as sequenced in a study of radiation and T cells in renal cell carcinoma. Time point in this sample: baseline pretreatment blood. The treatment here: 15 Gy SBRT to primary tumor, nephrectomy 4 weeks later. TCRdb's table, derived via immunoSEQ multiplex PCR, lists solely in-frame clones and lacks some. The data show approximately 150,000 clones, less than 85% seen once. Material: blood, obtained from a patient whose treatment included radiotherapy and nephrectomy. The receptors come from a woman aged 50 to 65 with renal cell carcinoma.

The chain combines TRBV25-1 with TRBJ1-1; no firm D call. This CDR3 has 12 amino acids. The germline V and J ends were trimmed by 6 bases and 4 bases, with 9 bases remaining between them. Germline values: CDR1 MGHDK, CDR2 SYGVNS. CDR3 loop: CASRGVGTEAFF. The CDR3 DNA reads TGTGCCAGCAGAGGCGTTGGCACTGAAGCTTTCTTT.

This clone was detected only once. V and J are TRBV4-1 and TRBJ2-7, with TRBD1 matching 12 bases. The CDR3 contains 13 residues. V lost 6 bases and J lost 12; bases outside the gene matches: 9. In germline, CDR1 is MGHRA, CDR2 YSYEKL. In DNA form, the CDR3 reads TGCGCCAGCAGACCCGGGACAGGGGGCGGGATGTACTTC. Residues: CASRPGTGGGMYF.

The gene calls are TRBV6-5 and TRBJ2-7; 10 bases agree with TRBD2. This CDR3 has 15 residues. Trimming at V came to 3 bases and at J to 7 bases, leaving 9 bases not matched to a gene. Germline CDR1 is MNHEY and CDR2 is SVGAGI. Here the CDR3 reads CASSYVEAGGPEQYF. In nucleotides, the CDR3 is TGTGCCAGCAGTTATGTAGAAGCGGGAGGGCCGGAGCAGTACTTC.

The gene calls are TRBV9 and TRBJ2-2; D possibly corresponds to TRBD2 (6 bases). Per germline, CDR1 SGDLS and CDR2 YYNGEE. This CDR3 spans 14 amino acids. Trimming cost V 0 bases and J 4 bases, with 7 bases left between them. CDR3 region: CASSVGGATGELFF. The CDR3 region has the DNA TGTGCCAGCAGCGTAGGCGGGGCCACCGGGGAGCTGTTTTTT.

This rearrangement joins TRBV7-2 to TRBJ2-1, with D possibly TRBD2 on 6 matching bases. V gave up 6 bases and J gave up 2 bases, with 14 bases separating them. The germline CDR1 and CDR2 sequences are SGHTA and FQGNSA. The CDR3 extends over 15 amino acids. The CDR3 sequence is CASRFQAGPYNEQFF. As DNA, the CDR3 is TGTGCCAGCAGATTCCAAGCGGGCCCCTACAATGAGCAGTTCTTC.

The chain has TRBV21-1 and TRBJ2-6; no check of the table's D call, TRBD1, against the DNA was made. TRBV21-1 is an annotated pseudogene. The CDR3 runs 18 residues. The CDR3 bases are TGTGCCAGCAGCACTCACACCCCCAGGACAGGGACGGCCAACGTCCTGACTTTC. It is translated as CASSTHTPRTGTANVLTF.

This chain joins TRBV28 and TRBJ2-3; possibly TRBD1 for D (5 bases). Germline V gene data show CDR1 as MDHEN and CDR2 as SYDVKM. The V end lost 2 bases, the J end lost 5 bases, and 20 bases lay between the germline ends. This CDR3 has 17 residues. The CDR3 spells CASSLARTQRNGDTQYF. CDR3 bases: TGTGCCAGCAGTTTAGCCCGGACACAACGGAACGGAGATACGCAGTATTTT.

This rearrangement joins TRBV29-1 to TRBJ1-2; D perhaps matches TRBD1 (6 bases). Trimming cost V 4 bases and J 5 bases, with 14 bases left between them. From germline, CDR1 is SQVTM and CDR2 ANQGSEA. The length of the CDR3 is 13 residues. The CDR3 spells CSVVQTGIYGYTF. The CDR3 bases are TGCAGCGTTGTCCAAACAGGGATATATGGCTACACCTTC. The complete variable domain, with remaining parts taken from reference TRBV29-1 and TRBJ1-2, reads SAVISQKPSRDICQRGTSLTIQCQVDSQVTMMFWYRQQPGQSLTLIATANQGSEATYESGFVIDKFPISRPNLTFSTLTVSNMSPEDSSIYLCSVVQTGIYGYTFGSGTRLTVV.

The chain links TRBV6-1 to TRBJ2-3, with D maybe TRBD2 (5 bases). CDR1 is MNHNS and CDR2 is SASEGT in the germline V gene. This CDR3 spans 14 amino acids. Between the trimmed V and J ends, which lost 8 bases and 2 bases, there was a span of 14 bases. The CDR3 protein is CASGERMDTDTQYF. CDR3 nucleotides: TGTGCCAGCGGGGAGAGAATGGACACAGATACGCAGTATTTT.

The chain couples TRBV27 to TRBJ2-3, with D tentatively TRBD2 (6 bases). V was cut by 3 bases and J by 4 bases, with 14 bases left in between. The CDR3 has 15 amino acids. Germline V gene data show CDR1 as MNHEY and CDR2 as SMNVEV (reference sequence). CDR3 sequence reads: CASSLGLSGADTQYF. Here the CDR3 DNA reads TGTGCCAGCAGTTTGGGACTCTCCGGGGCAGATACGCAGTATTTT.

The table lists this clone with a few counts. The rearrangement joins TRBV19 to TRBJ2-7, with 10 bases identical to TRBD2. CDR3 length equals 14 residues. The V and J ends lost 6 bases and 6 bases, in that order; junction bases with no gene match: 8. Germline CDR1 reads LNHDA; CDR2 reads SQIVND (reference sequence). The CDR3 coding sequence is TGTGCCAGTAGCAACCAGCGGGAGGGGTTCGAGCAGTACTTC. Protein product: CASSNQREGFEQYF.

The rearrangement joins TRBV2 to TRBJ2-7; TRBD1 matches 7 bases. J gave up 2 bases and V 6 bases, and 10 bases lay outside the gene matches. CDR1 is SNHLY, CDR2 FYNNEI, per germline. CDR3 length equals 15 residues. CDR3 residues: CASSLDRVGAYEQYF. The CDR3 DNA reads as TGTGCCAGCAGCCTCGACAGGGTTGGAGCCTACGAGCAGTACTTC.

The rearrangement links TRBV14 to TRBJ1-4; 8 nucleotides align to TRBD1. Germline loops: CDR1 SGHDN, CDR2 FVKESK. The length of the CDR3 is 17 residues. J gave up 4 bases and V 6 bases, and 13 bases lay outside the gene matches. CDR3 residues: CASSRVQGAFGNEKLFF. Here the CDR3 DNA reads TGTGCCAGCAGTCGAGTCCAGGGGGCCTTTGGTAATGAAAAACTGTTTTTT.

V usage is TRBV6-6 and J usage is TRBJ1-1; D is uncertain. The germline V and J ends were trimmed by 6 bases and 0 bases, with 11 bases remaining between them. The CDR3 sequence is 14 residues long. The V gene's germline CDR1 is MNHNY and CDR2 SVGAGI (reference sequence). CDR3 DNA sequence: TGTGCCAGCAGCCCCGGACGGCTGAACACTGAAGCTTTCTTT. Translating gives CASSPGRLNTEAFF.

This chain uses TRBV19 with TRBJ1-1, with no clear D. The germline V gene has CDR1 LNHDA and CDR2 SQIVND (reference sequence). The V end was cut by 8 bases, the J end by 2 bases, with 9 bases between. There are 12 residues in the CDR3. The chain's CDR3 is CASVEGNTEAFF. Written as DNA, the CDR3 is TGTGCCAGTGTGGAGGGTAACACTGAAGCTTTCTTT. Full variable domain (missing parts from reference TRBV19 and TRBJ1-1): DGGITQSPKYLFRKEGQNVTLSCEQNLNHDAMYWYRQDPGQGLRLIYYSQIVNDFQKGDIAEGYSVSREKKESFPLTVTSAQKNPTAFYLCASVEGNTEAFFGQGTRLTVV.

V and J are TRBV9 and TRBJ2-7, with D perhaps matching TRBD1 or TRBD2 (5 bases each). With 0 bases removed from V and 3 bases from J, the gap between germline ends came to 13 bases. The CDR3 has 15 amino acids. CDR1 and CDR2 from the germline V gene are SGDLS and YYNGEE. CDR3 DNA: TGTGCCAGCAGCGTAGGATCGGGACGCTTCTACGAGCAGTACTTC. This gives the protein CASSVGSGRFYEQYF.

This chain links TRBV6-1 with TRBJ1-1, with unresolved D. Germline CDR1 MNHNS, CDR2 SASEGT. The CDR3 covers 15 residues. Trimming removed 1 base at V and 4 bases at J, with 13 bases between. The CDR3 loop is CASSEDPYVGTEAFF. CDR3 nucleotide sequence: TGTGCCAGCAGTGAAGATCCGTACGTAGGCACTGAAGCTTTCTTT.

The chain recombines TRBV7-7 with TRBJ2-1, with TRBD2 matching 9 bases. J gave up 5 bases and V 5 bases, and 13 bases lay outside the gene matches. Germline V gene sequence: CDR1 SSHAT, CDR2 FNYEAQ (reference sequence). The CDR3 contains 17 residues. The CDR3 loop is CASSRFLGTSSNNEQFF. The CDR3 DNA follows: TGTGCCAGCAGCCGGTTCCTTGGGACTAGCTCTAACAATGAGCAGTTCTTC.